The 13 T cell receptor beta chains reported below all come from one sample, sequenced in a study of blood T cell repertoires in COVID-19. Some clones are missing from TCRdb's copy, which holds only in-frame ones; the method was immunoSEQ multiplex PCR. The sample contains some 400,000 clones, approximately 86% of which appear only once. Sequenced input: peripheral blood. These receptors all come from a human donor in a cohort sampled during active COVID-19.

The DNA for the CDR3 is TGTGCCAGCAGAGAGAGGCCTAAGCAGGGGCAGGGCCGTCTCAATCAGCCCCAGCATTTT. Its protein is CASRERPKQGQGRLNQPQHF. This chain connects TRBV21-1 to TRBJ1-5; no check of the table's D call, TRBD1, against the DNA was made. TRBV21-1 is a recognized pseudogene. The CDR3 loop spans 20 amino acids.

The rearrangement joins TRBV9 to TRBJ1-4; D not resolved. Between the trimmed V and J ends, which lost 0 bases and 10 bases, there was a span of 13 bases. Looked up from germline, CDR1 is SGDLS and CDR2 is YYNGEE. The CDR3 totals 14 residues. The CDR3, as DNA: TGTGCCAGCAGCGTAGCAGAGCGGTTCGGAAAACTGTTTTTT. It specifies CASSVAERFGKLFF.

The genes are TRBV28 and TRBJ1-1; D gene ambiguous. Germline V gene sequence: CDR1 MDHEN, CDR2 SYDVKM. This CDR3 is 15 amino acids long. Trimming removed 5 bases from V and 5 bases from J, with 18 bases in between. CDR3 sequence (DNA): TGTGCCAGCAGTGTTCGGGAAGGCGGATTAACTGAAGCTTTCTTT. Its translation is CASSVREGGLTEAFF.

This chain connects TRBV9 to TRBJ2-3; D might be TRBD2 (5 bases). There are 15 residues in the CDR3. Germline CDR1 is SGDLS and CDR2 is YYNGEE. Deletions cut 4 bases from V and 0 bases from J, with 12 bases between. The CDR3 loop reads CASSTDWTSTDTQYF. The CDR3 coding sequence is TGTGCCAGCAGCACCGACTGGACTAGCACAGATACGCAGTATTTT.

In this sample, this clone turned up a few times. V and J are TRBV28 and TRBJ2-5, with D perhaps matching TRBD1 (6 bases). V gave up 4 bases and J gave up 4 bases, with 22 bases separating them. Looked up from germline, CDR1 is MDHEN and CDR2 is SYDVKM. The CDR3 consists of 17 residues. CDR3 DNA: TGTGCCAGCAGTTCCTCCCTTTCGGCAGGGGCGGGAGAGACCCAGTACTTC. It specifies CASSSSLSAGAGETQYF.

The rearrangement links TRBV27 to TRBJ1-4; D ambiguous. The CDR3 extends over 15 amino acids. CDR1 and CDR2 (germline): MNHEY, SMNVEV (reference sequence). The V gene lost 4 bases and the J gene lost 0 bases, with 9 bases spanning the gap. The CDR3 sequence: CASSSNPATNEKLFF. The CDR3 DNA reads TGTGCCAGCAGTTCGAACCCAGCAACTAATGAAAAACTGTTTTTT.

This chain uses TRBV9 with TRBJ2-2, with D maybe TRBD1 (5 bases). CDR1 and CDR2 (germline): SGDLS, YYNGEE. The CDR3 is 17 amino acids. Trimming took 4 bases from V and 5 from J, leaving 21 bases between them. DNA of the CDR3: TGTGCCAGCAGCCCGAAACCCCGGGCAGGGCCAACCGGGGAGCTGTTTTTT. This gives the protein CASSPKPRAGPTGELFF.

V is TRBV30 and J is TRBJ1-5; TRBD1 matches 8 bases. The V gene's germline CDR1 is GTSNPN and CDR2 SVGIG (reference sequence). V shed 2 bases, J shed 4 bases, and the junction held 4 bases outside the gene matches. The CDR3 length is 14 residues. CDR3 protein: CAWSSTGVNQPQHF. The CDR3 DNA is TGTGCCTGGAGTTCGACAGGGGTTAATCAGCCCCAGCATTTT.

The gene calls are TRBV10-3 and TRBJ2-1; D may be TRBD2 (5 bases). V shed 8 bases and J shed 0 bases, with 11 bases lying between them. Germline V gene data show CDR1 as ENHRY and CDR2 as SYGVKD. This CDR3 has 14 residues. CDR3 nucleotides: TGTGCCATCCGGCCAGCGGACTCCTACAATGAGCAGTTCTTC. Translated, it gives CAIRPADSYNEQFF.

The rearrangement uses TRBV5-1 and TRBJ2-3; 7 bases line up with TRBD2. The V segment lost 4 bases and the J segment 6 bases; nucleotides outside the gene matches: 11. CDR1 and CDR2 from the germline V gene are SGHRS and YFSETQ. The CDR3 runs 15 residues. This CDR3 reads CASSPVGRETDTQYF. In DNA form, the CDR3 reads TGCGCCAGCAGCCCGGTAGGGCGGGAGACGGATACGCAGTATTTT.

The chain is built from TRBV5-4 and TRBJ2-5; D is possibly TRBD2 (6 bases). Germline assignment: CDR1 SGHNT and CDR2 YYREEE (reference sequence). With 1 base removed from V and 1 base from J, the gap between germline ends came to 11 bases. The length of the CDR3 is 15 residues. The CDR3: CASSLLRGSQETQYF. Here the CDR3 DNA reads TGTGCCAGCAGCTTGTTGCGGGGTTCCCAAGAGACCCAGTACTTC. Based on the CDR3 plus reference TRBV5-4 and TRBJ2-5, the full variable domain is ETGVTQSPTHLIKTRGQQVTLRCSSQSGHNTVSWYQQALGQGPQFIFQYYREEENGRGNFPPRFSGLQFPNYSSELNVNALELDDSALYLCASSLLRGSQETQYFGPGTRLLVL.

This chain uses TRBV30 with TRBJ2-1; tentative D call: TRBD2 (6 bases). The CDR3 runs 15 residues. CDR1 is GTSNPN and CDR2 is SVGIG in the germline V gene (reference sequence). V shed 5 bases and J shed 0 bases, with 14 bases lying between them. The CDR3 loop reads CAWSSRGSSYNEQFF. In DNA, the CDR3 is TGTGCCTGGTCTAGCCGGGGGAGCTCCTACAATGAGCAGTTCTTC.

A note on this clone: This same CDR3 is encoded by further DNA sequences in the sample. The gene calls are TRBV9 and TRBJ2-7; D is possibly TRBD2 (5 bases). Deletions cut 0 bases from V and 7 bases from J, with 11 bases between. Germline loops: CDR1 SGDLS, CDR2 YYNGEE. The CDR3 has 13 amino acids. The CDR3 DNA reads TGTGCCAGCAGCGTAGTGCTAGCCGGTGAGCAGTACTTC. This encodes CASSVVLAGEQYF.